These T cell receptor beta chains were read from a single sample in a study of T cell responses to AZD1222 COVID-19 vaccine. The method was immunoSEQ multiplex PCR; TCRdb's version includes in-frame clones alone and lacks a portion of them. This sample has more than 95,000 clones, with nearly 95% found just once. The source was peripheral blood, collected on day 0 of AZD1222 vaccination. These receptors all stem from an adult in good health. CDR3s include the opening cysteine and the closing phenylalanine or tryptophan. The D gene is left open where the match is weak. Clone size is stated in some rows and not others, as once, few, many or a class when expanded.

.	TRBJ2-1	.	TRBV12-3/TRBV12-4	TGTGCCAGAAGACTATCTTTCGGTGAGCAGTTCTTC	CARRLSFGEQFF
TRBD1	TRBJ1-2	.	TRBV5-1	TGCGCCAGCAGCCCCGGGCTGCAGGGGGCGCGAGGCTACACCTTC	CASSPGLQGARGYTF
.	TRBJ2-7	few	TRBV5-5	TGTGCCAGCAGCTTGTTCGGGACAAACTCCTACGAGCAGTACTTC	CASSLFGTNSYEQYF
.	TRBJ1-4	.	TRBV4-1	TGCGCCAGCAGCCCCTCGACAGCCAGCAGAGAAAAACTGTTTTTT	CASSPSTASREKLFF
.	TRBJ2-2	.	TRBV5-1	TGCGCCAGCAGACCACCTCCCGGGGAGCTGTTTTTT	CASRPPPGELFF
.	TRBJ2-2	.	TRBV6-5	TGTGCCAGCAGGAAGGTGGGGAACACCGGGGAGCTGTTTTTT	CASRKVGNTGELFF
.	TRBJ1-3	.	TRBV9	TGTGCCAGCAGCGAGGGGTCAGCTGAAACTGGAAACACCATATATTTT	CASSEGSAETGNTIYF
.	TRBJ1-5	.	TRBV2	TGTGCCAGCAGTGAAACTTCAGGGAATCAGCCCCAGCATTTT	CASSETSGNQPQHF
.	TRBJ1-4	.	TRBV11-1	TGTGCCAGCAGCTTAGCGCCGGACGGGGAAAAACTGTTTTTT	CASSLAPDGEKLFF
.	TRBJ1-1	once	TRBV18	TGTGCCAGCTCGACCGAGGGAGTGGCCACTGAAGCTTTCTTT	CASSTEGVATEAFF
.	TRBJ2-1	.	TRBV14	TGTGCCAGCAGCCAAGAAAGGAATGAGCAGTTCTTC	CASSQERNEQFF
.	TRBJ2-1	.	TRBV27	TGTGCCAGCAGTAGACAGAACCGCAATGAGCAGTTCTTC	CASSRQNRNEQFF
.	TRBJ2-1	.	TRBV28	TGTGCCAGCAGTTTCCGGGAAAGGGCCTACAATGAGCAGTTCTTC	CASSFRERAYNEQFF
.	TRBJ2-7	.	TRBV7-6	TGTGCCAGCAGCTTAGGAGGACAGAAACCCTACGAGCAGTACTTC	CASSLGGQKPYEQYF
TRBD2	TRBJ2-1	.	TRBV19	TGTGCCAGTAGTATTCGACTAGCGGGGGCCCTGTACAATGAGCAGTTCTTC	CASSIRLAGALYNEQFF
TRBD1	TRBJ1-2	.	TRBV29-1	TGCAGCGTTGGAAGAAGACAGGGTCGGCACTATGGCTACACCTTC	CSVGRRQGRHYGYTF
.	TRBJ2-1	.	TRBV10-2	TGCGCCAGCAAGGGGGGTAGATTCTCCTACAATGAGCAGTTCTTC	CASKGGRFSYNEQFF
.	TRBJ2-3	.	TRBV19	TGTGCCAGTAGTATAGCCTCGGGTACGCAGTATTTT	CASSIASGTQYF
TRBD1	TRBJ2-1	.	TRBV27	TGTGCCAGCAGTTCCAGACAGGGGGCGTACAATGAGCAGTTCTTC	CASSSRQGAYNEQFF
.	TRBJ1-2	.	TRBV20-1	TGCAGTGCCCCGAACTATGGCTACACCTTC	CSAPNYGYTF
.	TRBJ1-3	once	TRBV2	TGTGCCAGCCGGGGCCCCCTCTCTGGAAACACCATATATTTT	CASRGPLSGNTIYF
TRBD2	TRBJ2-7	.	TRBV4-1	TGCGCCAGCAGCCACGGACTAGCTCGGGGCGGCGAGCAGTACTTC	CASSHGLARGGEQYF
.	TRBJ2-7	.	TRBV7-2	TGTGCCAGCAGCTTCCTCCCCCCGGGCCGGGGGTCCTACGAGCAGTACTTC	CASSFLPPGRGSYEQYF
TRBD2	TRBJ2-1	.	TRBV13	TGTGCCAGCAGCCGGGGACTAGCGGGAGACAATGAGCAGTTCTTC	CASSRGLAGDNEQFF
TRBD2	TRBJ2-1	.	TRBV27	TGTGCCAGCAGTTTATATGGACTAGCGGGAAATGAGCAGTTCTTC	CASSLYGLAGNEQFF
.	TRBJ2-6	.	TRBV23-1	TGCGCCAGCGGCCGGGACACCCCTGGGGCCAACGTCCTGACTTTC	CASGRDTPGANVLTF
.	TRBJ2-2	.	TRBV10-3	TGTGCCATCAGTGATCCGCCGCTGAATGCCGGGGAGCTGTTTTTT	CAISDPPLNAGELFF
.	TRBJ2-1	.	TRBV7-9	TGTGCCAGCAGGGCCGGGAATCCGAATGAGCAGTTCTTC	CASRAGNPNEQFF
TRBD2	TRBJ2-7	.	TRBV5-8	TGTGCCAGCAGCCCAAGACTAGCGGAAGGAGTAAAGCCCTACGAGCAGTACTTC	CASSPRLAEGVKPYEQYF
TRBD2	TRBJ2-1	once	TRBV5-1	TGCGCCAGCAGCATCTATGGGACTAGCGGGAGGCTCTCCTACAATGAGCAGTTCTTC	CASSIYGTSGRLSYNEQFF
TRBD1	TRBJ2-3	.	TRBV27	TGTGCCAGCAGTTCGACAGGGGGCGCGAGAGATACGCAGTATTTT	CASSSTGGARDTQYF
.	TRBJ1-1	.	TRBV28	TGTGCCAGCAGCCTCTGGTTGAGTGGTGAAGCTTTCTTT	CASSLWLSGEAFF
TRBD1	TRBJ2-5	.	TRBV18	TGTGCCAGCTCACCCGGACAGGGAGCGGAGACCCAGTACTTC	CASSPGQGAETQYF
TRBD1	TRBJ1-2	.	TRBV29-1	TGCAGCGTTGCCCCCGGGACAGGCTATGGCTACACCTTC	CSVAPGTGYGYTF
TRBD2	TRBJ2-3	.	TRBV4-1	TGCGCCAGCAGCCAACTACTTCTCATCGCGGGAGGGAAGGGGGATACGCAGTATTTT	CASSQLLLIAGGKGDTQYF
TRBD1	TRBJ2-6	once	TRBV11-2	TGTGCCAGCAGCGGTGGGACAGGGACCATTTCTGGGGCCAACGTCCTGACTTTC	CASSGGTGTISGANVLTF
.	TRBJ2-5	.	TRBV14	TGTGCCAGCAGCCGTCCCTCCGTTGGGCAAGAGACCCAGTACTTC	CASSRPSVGQETQYF
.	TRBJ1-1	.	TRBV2	TGTGCCAGCAACCTAGCGGGGACTGAAGCTTTCTTT	CASNLAGTEAFF
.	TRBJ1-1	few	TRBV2	TGTGCCAGCAGTTGGGTGGGGAACACTGAAGCTTTCTTT	CASSWVGNTEAFF
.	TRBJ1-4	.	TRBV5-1	TGCGCCAGCAGTGAAGGAGAAAAACTGTTTTTT	CASSEGEKLFF